The clone carrying this T cell receptor beta chain came up a few times. Its specificity is unknown. This entry is derived from a study of T cell responses to AZD1222 COVID-19 vaccine. Study results and limitations: White British donors predominated, females outnumbered males, and clonal diversity was possibly underestimated.

The CDR3 has 17 residues. Losses at the gene ends were 4 bases for V and 4 bases for J; bases not matched to a gene: 12. Per the germline V gene, CDR1 is LNHDA and CDR2 is SQIVND (reference sequence). The assay was immunoSEQ multiplex PCR, and TCRdb's table has in-frame clones only and misses some. Seen here are about 110,000 clones, about nine tenths observed once, and the top ten hold around 3.3%. This material consisted of peripheral blood, taken on day 0 of MenACWY control vaccination. The chain recombines TRBV19 with TRBJ1-2, with 10 bases that match TRBD1. The sequence was obtained from an adult in good health. Here the CDR3 reads CASSRTGGIQRGYGYTF. DNA of the CDR3: TGTGCCAGTAGTAGGACAGGGGGAATCCAAAGAGGCTATGGCTACACCTTC.